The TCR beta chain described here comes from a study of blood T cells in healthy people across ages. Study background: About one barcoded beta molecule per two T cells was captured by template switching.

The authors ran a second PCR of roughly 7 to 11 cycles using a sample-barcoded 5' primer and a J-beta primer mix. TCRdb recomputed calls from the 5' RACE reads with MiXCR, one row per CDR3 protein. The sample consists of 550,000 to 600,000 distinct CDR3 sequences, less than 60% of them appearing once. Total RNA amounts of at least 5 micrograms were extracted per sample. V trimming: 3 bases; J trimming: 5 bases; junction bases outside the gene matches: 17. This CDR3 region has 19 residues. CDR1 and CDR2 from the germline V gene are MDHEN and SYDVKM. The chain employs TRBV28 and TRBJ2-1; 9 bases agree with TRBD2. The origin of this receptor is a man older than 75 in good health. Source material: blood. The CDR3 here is CASSLLREPSGRTNNEQFF. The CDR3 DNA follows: TGTGCCAGCAGTTTGCTGCGGGAACCAAGCGGGAGGACGAACAATGAGCAGTTCTTC. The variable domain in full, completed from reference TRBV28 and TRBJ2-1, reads DVKVTQSSRYLVKRTGEKVFLECVQDMDHENMFWYRQDPGLGLRLIYFSYDVKMKEKGDIPEGYSVSREKKERFSLILESASTNQTSMYLCASSLLREPSGRTNNEQFFGPGTRLTVL.